The T cell receptor beta chain under discussion was sequenced for a study of cytomegalovirus exposure and HLA in healthy donors. As for the study in general: Sequencing of some 190 million T cells in an earlier analysis found 95 million to 120 million unique TCR beta sequences.

Samples came from healthy bone marrow donors. Germline CDR1 and CDR2: WNHNN and SYGVQD (reference sequence). CDR3 length equals 13 residues. Trimming took 8 bases from V and 2 from J, leaving 12 bases between them. It was with 60 Vbeta and 13 Jbeta primers that the PCR ran. Clones were sequenced by immunoSEQ multiplex PCR, and TCRdb holds only the in-frame ones, with some missing. The sample has approximately 200,000 clones, around 79% seen once. This TCR derives from a girl aged 5 to 17 in good health and CMV-seropositive. The chain is built from TRBV10-1 and TRBJ2-5; TRBD2 is a possible D gene (5 bases). Sequencing was carried out using PBMCs. CDR3 in amino acids: CASAVGEQETQYF. CDR3 nucleotides: TGCGCCAGCGCCGTTGGGGAGCAAGAGACCCAGTACTTC.